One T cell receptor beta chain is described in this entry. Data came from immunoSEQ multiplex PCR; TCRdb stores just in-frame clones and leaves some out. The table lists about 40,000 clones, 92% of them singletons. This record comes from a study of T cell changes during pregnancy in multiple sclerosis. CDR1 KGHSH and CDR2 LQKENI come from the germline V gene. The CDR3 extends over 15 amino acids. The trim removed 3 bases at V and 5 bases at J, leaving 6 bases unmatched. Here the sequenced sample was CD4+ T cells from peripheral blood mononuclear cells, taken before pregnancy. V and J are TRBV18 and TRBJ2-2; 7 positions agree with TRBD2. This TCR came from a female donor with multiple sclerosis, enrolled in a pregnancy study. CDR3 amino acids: CASSPGGSRTGELFF. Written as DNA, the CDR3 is TGTGCCAGCTCACCGGGGGGGAGCCGAACCGGGGAGCTGTTTTTT.